This T cell receptor beta chain emerged from a study of T cell repertoires in cytomegalovirus infection. This CDR3 region has 15 residues. The J segment lost 5 bases and the V segment lost 3 bases, leaving 8 bases of the junction unmatched. The germline CDR1 and CDR2 sequences are SGHNT and YENEEA. Using its own MiXCR run on the reads, TCRdb lists one record per CDR3 protein. The table records around 340,000 distinct CDR3 sequences, roughly 29% of them present only once. This clonotype was found a few times. Its antigen is currently unknown. V and J are TRBV11-3 and TRBJ2-5; 8 bases agree with TRBD2. The receptor was derived from a human donor in good health (CMV status not recorded). Some clones in this sample may be carry-over from other donors' samples. The source was cultured PBMCs, collected from culture after CMV antigen stimulation. CDR3 DNA sequence: TGTGCCAGCAGCTTGGGACTAGAAAGGCACGAGACCCAGTACTTC. It translates to CASSLGLERHETQYF. Variable domain in full (rest from reference TRBV11-3 and TRBJ2-5): EAGVVQSPRYKIIEKKQPVAFWCNPISGHNTLYWYLQNLGQGPELLIRYENEEAVDDSQLPKDRFSAERLKGVDSTLKIQPAELGDSAVYLCASSLGLERHETQYFGPGTRLLVL.